This record concerns one TCR beta chain sequence. The CDR3 sequence is 14 residues long. Per germline, CDR1 MRHNA and CDR2 SNTAGT. V dropped 6 bases and J dropped 3; count of bases not matched to a gene: 4. This entry is derived from a study of blood T cell repertoires in COVID-19. Across the study: Nucleic acid was either cDNA or gDNA, and it came from T cells, B-cell-depleted T cells, or PBMCs.

The method was immunoSEQ multiplex PCR; TCRdb's version includes in-frame clones alone and lacks a portion of them. This sample has hundreds of thousands of clones, with around 82% found just once. Assignment of participants to cohorts was predicated upon participant-reported clinical history. Specimen: PBMCs or T cells enriched from blood (not recorded which). The clonotype originates from a man between 25 and 39 years old with acute COVID-19. The chain carries TRBV6-4 and TRBJ2-3; 9 nucleotides align to TRBD1. DNA of the CDR3: TGTGCCAGCAGCCTACAGGGGGCGACAGATACGCAGTATTTT. It is translated as CASSLQGATDTQYF.